These 14 T cell receptor beta chains originate from one sample sequenced in a study of PD-L1 blockade in urothelial cancer. The sample's time point: pretreatment peripheral blood. Some clones are missing from TCRdb's copy, which holds only in-frame ones; the method was immunoSEQ multiplex PCR. The sample comprises more than 35,000 clones, around 85% of which are singletons, and around 15% rests with the top ten. The sample was PBMCs, taken around atezolizumab (anti-PD-L1) treatment. The receptors shown here come from a man aged 80 or over with urothelial cancer.

This clone showed up just a few times. The rearrangement joins TRBV11-2 to TRBJ2-1; weak D call: TRBD2 (5 bases). CDR3 length equals 14 residues. The germline V gene has CDR1 SGHAT and CDR2 FQNNGV. Trimming took off 1 base at V and 3 bases at J, with 7 bases between the two ends. DNA of the CDR3: TGTGCCAGCAGCTTAGCCGGGGTCTACAATGAGCAGTTCTTC. It codes for CASSLAGVYNEQFF.

The chain has TRBV19 and TRBJ1-2; TRBD1 aligns across 7 bases. After removal of 6 bases from V and 6 bases from J, the junction contained 7 bases not matched to a gene. Germline values: CDR1 LNHDA, CDR2 SQIVND (reference sequence). There are 13 residues in the CDR3. CDR3 protein: CASRTDRIDGYTF. The CDR3 nucleotides are TGTGCCAGTAGAACGGACAGGATCGATGGCTACACCTTC.

In regard to this clone: The sample has other DNA sequences that encode this CDR3 too. The chain uses TRBV7-9 and TRBJ2-1, with D unresolved. This CDR3 region has 14 residues. Trimming pared 2 bases from V and 0 bases from J, leaving 5 bases between. Germline CDR1 reads SEHNR; CDR2 reads FQNEAQ (reference sequence). The CDR3 nucleotides read TGTGCCAGCAGCTTATCTGTCTCCTACAATGAGCAGTTCTTC. This gives the protein CASSLSVSYNEQFF.

This clone was observed a single time. This rearrangement joins TRBV7-9 to TRBJ2-5, with D unclear. The CDR3 contains 14 residues. With 1 base removed from V and 5 bases from J, the gap between germline ends came to 11 bases. Germline values: CDR1 SEHNR, CDR2 FQNEAQ (reference sequence). In DNA form, the CDR3 reads TGTGCCAGCAGCTTAGAGGAGTCCCGGGAGACCCAGTACTTC. Its translation is CASSLEESRETQYF.

The genes are TRBV20-1 and TRBJ1-1, with unresolved D. The CDR3 is 11 amino acids. V was clipped by 4 bases and J by 1 base, with 4 bases between them. The germline gives CDR1 DFQATT, CDR2 SNEGSKA (reference sequence). The CDR3 coding sequence is TGCAGTGCTAACGGGAACACTGAAGCTTTCTTT. Translation gives CSANGNTEAFF.

V is TRBV5-1 and J is TRBJ2-5; D is perhaps TRBD2 (6 bases). The CDR3 loop spans 15 amino acids. Trimming cost V 3 bases and J 5 bases, with 17 bases left between them. CDR1 and CDR2 (germline): SGHRS, YFSETQ. CDR3 protein: CASSSERAGGETQYF. Here the CDR3 DNA reads TGCGCCAGCAGCTCCGAGCGGGCAGGCGGCGAGACCCAGTACTTC.

The V call is TRBV7-8, the J call TRBJ1-3, with TRBD1 as a possible D gene (5 bases). V was shortened by 8 bases and J by 0 bases, with 14 bases between the two germline ends. From germline, CDR1 is SGHVS and CDR2 FQNEAQ. The CDR3 is 15 residues long. CDR3 residues: CASCPDSYSGNTIYF. The CDR3 bases are TGTGCCAGCTGCCCCGACAGTTACTCTGGAAACACCATATATTTT.

The chain couples TRBV9 to TRBJ2-2; D is perhaps TRBD1 (5 bases). There are 13 residues in the CDR3. V was shortened by 2 bases and J by 6 bases, with 8 bases between the two germline ends. Looked up from germline, CDR1 is SGDLS and CDR2 is YYNGEE. This CDR3 is CASSVQGPGELFF. The CDR3 nucleotides are TGTGCCAGCAGCGTGCAGGGCCCCGGGGAGCTGTTTTTT.

In DNA, the CDR3 is TGTGCCAGCAGCTTGGACAGGGGGCTATCCTACAATGAGCAGTTCTTC. This gives the protein CASSLDRGLSYNEQFF. The chain combines TRBV5-4 with TRBJ2-1; 9 bases agree with TRBD1. Germline loops: CDR1 SGHNT, CDR2 YYREEE (reference sequence). This CDR3 contains 16 residues. After removal of 0 bases from V and 1 base from J, the junction contained 2 bases not matched to a gene.

This chain uses TRBV11-2 with TRBJ2-2; TRBD1 matches at 8 bases. This CDR3 spans 17 amino acids. Trimming took 5 bases from V and 9 from J; bases not matched to a gene: 17. Germline V CDR1 and CDR2: SGHAT, FQNNGV. The CDR3 sequence is CASSNRGVGVGLRELFF. In DNA form, the CDR3 reads TGTGCCAGCAGCAACAGGGGGGTAGGGGTCGGTCTCAGGGAGCTGTTTTTT.

The V and J genes are TRBV15 and TRBJ2-2; TRBD2 matches at 8 bases. This CDR3 comprises 15 residues. J lost 2 bases, V lost 8 bases, and 7 bases had no gene match. Per the germline V gene, CDR1 is LNHNV and CDR2 is YYDKDF (reference sequence). The CDR3 is CATGRAGGNTGELFF. Here the CDR3 DNA reads TGTGCCACCGGGCGGGCGGGAGGTAACACCGGGGAGCTGTTTTTT. The whole variable domain, filled in from reference TRBV15 and TRBJ2-2, reads DAMVIQNPRYQVTQFGKPVTLSCSQTLNHNVMYWYQQKSSQAPKLLFHYYDKDFNNEADTPDNFQSRRPNTSFCFLDIRSPGLGDTAMYLCATGRAGGNTGELFFGEGSRLTVL.

In its sample, this clone was seen once. The V gene is TRBV14, the J gene TRBJ2-6, with a possible D match to TRBD2 (5 bases). The CDR3 is 16 amino acids. Germline V gives CDR1 SGHDN, CDR2 FVKESK. Trimming cost V 8 bases and J 0 bases, with 14 bases left between them. CDR3 protein: CASRNTRPSGANVLTF. CDR3 in DNA: TGTGCCAGCCGGAATACTAGACCCTCTGGGGCCAACGTCCTGACTTTC.

This clone was recorded a few times. The chain links TRBV9 to TRBJ2-3, with D maybe TRBD2 (6 bases). V lost 6 bases and J lost 2, with 16 bases in between. The V gene's germline CDR1 is SGDLS and CDR2 YYNGEE. CDR3 length: 15 residues. In nucleotides, the CDR3 is TGTGCCAGCACCACGGAGGGCCAGTTCACAGATACGCAGTATTTT. Residues: CASTTEGQFTDTQYF.

V usage is TRBV6-1 and J usage is TRBJ1-5; the D gene is possibly TRBD1 (5 bases). Trimming pared 7 bases from V and 3 bases from J, leaving 16 bases between. Germline V gene data show CDR1 as MNHNS and CDR2 as SASEGT. The CDR3 consists of 15 residues. The CDR3 is CASTPGGGTNQPQHF. In nucleotides, the CDR3 is TGTGCCAGCACCCCCGGGGGAGGGACCAATCAGCCCCAGCATTTT.